The clone carrying this T cell receptor beta chain was picked up a small number of times. Its antigen is undetermined. The data were obtained in a study of identical twins. Study outcomes and limitations: The abundant beta clonotypes from cord blood had fewer insertions, and memory repertoires had none of this. Beta out-of-frame twin sharing showed a weaker excess.

Template switching introduced a universal primer site, and the cDNA bore unique molecular identifiers. TCRdb re-analysed the 5' RACE reads in MiXCR, keeping a single row per CDR3 protein. The sample lists about 890,000 distinct CDR3 sequences, 12% occurring once. Trimming took off 7 bases at V and 1 base at J, with 16 bases between the two ends. Germline V gives CDR1 MDHEN, CDR2 SYDVKM. CDR3 length: 15 residues. This sample also belongs to another study, concerning yellow fever vaccine responses in identical twins. Per that study: Reports say the vaccine T cell response in twins looked partly convergent and partly personalized.

Sequencing was done on a sample of PBMCs. The chain uses TRBV28 and TRBJ1-2; unclear D gene. This TCR came from a woman in her late teens or twenties in good health. For the CDR3, the DNA is TGTGCCAGCACCCTCCTGGGGAATGGTAACTATGGCTACACCTTC. Protein sequence: CASTLLGNGNYGYTF.